This T cell receptor (beta chain) was captured in a study of T cell repertoires in cytomegalovirus infection. Study information: Selection of CMV epitopes for the study included recently identified HLA-C-restricted and well-studied HLA-B-restricted ones. Public TCR beta signatures were indicative of both CMV infection and a matching HLA type.

CDR3 length: 15 amino acids. With 0 bases removed from V and 3 bases from J, the gap between germline ends came to 9 bases. CDR1 is MGHRA and CDR2 is YSYEKL in the germline V gene. About this clonotype itself: Its antigen is not identified.

TCRdb processed the reads anew with MiXCR; each CDR3 protein has one entry. The data show approximately 1,000,000 distinct CDR3 sequences, 31% seen once. The origin of this receptor is a human donor in good health (CMV status not recorded). Some clones in this sample may be carry-over from other donors' samples. The chain has TRBV4-1 and TRBJ1-5; D is ambiguous. This specimen consisted of cultured CD8+ T cells from PBMCs, obtained from culture after CMV antigen stimulation. CDR3 in amino acids: CASSQDPRANQPQHF. The CDR3 DNA is TGCGCCAGCAGCCAAGATCCCCGAGCCAATCAGCCCCAGCATTTT.